This T cell receptor (beta chain) stems from a study of identical twins' blood T cells. TCRdb reanalysed the 5' RACE reads using MiXCR and keeps one entry per CDR3 protein. The sample includes fewer than 450,000 distinct CDR3 sequences, over 25% of them seen just once. J gave up 5 bases and V 6 bases, and 4 bases lay outside the gene matches. The CDR3 is 14 residues long. What was sequenced was PBMCs. The chain uses TRBV12-3 or TRBV12-4 and TRBJ2-3; 11 nucleotides align to TRBD2. The origin of this receptor is a woman between 18 and 55 years old in good health. The CDR3 loop is CASRTSGRVDTQYF. The CDR3 DNA is TGTGCCAGCAGAACTAGCGGGAGAGTAGATACGCAGTATTTT.